This record covers a single TCR beta chain. This clonotype was seen at least ten times. Its antigen remains unidentified. The sample holds no much larger clone one base away, and base qualities are not on file. This entry belongs to a study of blood T cells in healthy people across ages (dated by TCRdb to the mid-2010s). Notes on the research overall: In model experiments, template switching captured roughly one uniquely barcoded TCR beta cDNA molecule for every two T cells. To track age-related changes in TCR beta repertoire diversity, the study relied on deep sequencing normalized with unique cDNA molecular identifiers. Four age groups were formed from the donors: young (average around 15 years), middle-aged (approximately 40), aged (62) and long-lived (roughly 88). Two additional independent replicas of 1 million unique cDNA reads from the same blood draw were analyzed for two donors (one aged 18 to 30 and one aged 80 or older). Results and caveats for the whole study, not just this receptor: Because donor CMV infection status was unknown, age-related changes in expanded clonotypes were potentially confounded. As age increased, observed TCR beta diversity per million T cells dropped in a roughly linear way, and a significant reduction was already evident by age 40. Because profiling used bulk unsorted PBMCs, naive and antigen-experienced compartments could not be compared conclusively. Observed TCR beta diversity correlated strongly with the percentage of naive T cells measured by flow cytometry. Estimates of total diversity based on one million sequenced T cells were regarded as lower bounds and as underestimates. Compared with the aged group, the long-lived group had more naive CD4+ T cells, fewer expanded clones and increased TCR diversity, suggesting age selection.

To prepare the library, 5' RACE was applied. TCRdb records Illumina HiSeq 2500 as the sequencer. The second PCR ran for roughly 6 to 11 cycles and used a J-beta primer mix along with a sample-barcoded 5' primer. Each TCR beta cDNA molecule received a unique molecular identifier from a template-switch 5' adaptor carrying 12 random nucleotides. Each sample yielded at least 2.5 million CDR3-containing paired-end reads. All of the RNA was converted into first-strand cDNA using the Mint cDNA synthesis kit, with a TRBC-specific oligonucleotide serving as the primer. Following uracil-DNA glycosylase treatment, a first 18-cycle PCR with universal primers M1SS and BC2_uni_R was performed on all cDNA. In the authors' own workflow: For normalization, 1 million high-quality reads were randomly selected from each sample, with every read carrying a distinct molecular identifier. Reads sharing molecular identifiers were discarded rather than binned into consensus sequences. MiTCR, run with a Q25 quality threshold and the strictest error-elimination algorithm, handled CDR3 identification, clonotype clustering and error correction. A nonparametric unseen species model with Euler transformation was used to estimate a lower bound on total TCR beta diversity. TCRdb cleaned the public reads at Q25 with fastp, built clones with MiXCR and kept in-frame beta chains. Each CDR3 protein gets just one entry, which takes the most common genes and DNA from the rows behind it. TCRdb, rather than the study authors, made the V and J calls. The sample table holds 550,000 to 650,000 distinct CDR3 sequences, of which roughly a quarter were seen once. The ten largest clonotypes hold approximately 3.5% of the sample.

The donors were roughly 38 Caucasian individuals from Russia, aged 6 to 90 years, who were systemically healthy. Roughly 10 milliliters of peripheral blood were drawn from each donor into EDTA-treated Vacutainer tubes. Ficoll-Paque density-gradient centrifugation was used to isolate PBMCs, with at least 6 million per sample. Total RNA was extracted from PBMCs with Trizol reagent, with at least 6 micrograms obtained per sample. The percentages of naive CD45RAhigh/CD27high T cells were determined by flow cytometry on a PBMC aliquot from every donor. Trimming at the junction amounts to 7 bases on V and 14 bases on J, and the germline ends lie 21 bases apart. The CDR3, from cysteine to phenylalanine, totals 14 residues. The retained sequence is limited to the CDR3, 42 bases, with the frame set at the first base. CDR1 and CDR2 are drawn from the germline V gene: MDHEN, SYDVKM. In addition, the sample was reused for a study of T cells of mothers and their children. According to the second study: Donors were nine systemically healthy Caucasian individuals: three mothers and their six children. cDNA synthesis consumed the entire amount of extracted RNA, loaded at about 1.5 ug RNA in each 15 ul reaction. In the second PCR, sample barcodes and 2-4 random nucleotides were introduced via the M1S primer. Over 8.5 million TCR beta CDR3 reads were obtained for each mother, and 3 million to 3.5 million reads were obtained for each child. TCR recombination output is similarly shaped by thymic selection in related and unrelated pairs, with a minor effect exerted by inherited differences. Normalized repertoire overlap was always found to be slightly, but never significantly, higher in related mother-child pairs than in unrelated mother-child pairs. No persistent microchimeric T cell clones were detected, at a sensitivity of roughly 100 clones per million clonotypes. To look for features that set related mother-child pairs apart from unrelated individuals, the researchers ran deep NGS to compare the TCR beta repertoires of mothers and children. On average, the children were roughly 10 +/- 4 years old, while the mothers were about 40 +/- 4 years old. After adapter ligation with NEBNext reagents, the libraries were sequenced on Illumina HiSeq 2000 with 100+100 nt paired-end reads. To prevent cross-contamination, the mother and child libraries were prepared a month apart and were sequenced in separate runs. Between roughly 500,000 and 2,100,000 distinct TCR beta clonotypes were identified per donor. Naive TCR beta clonotypes were estimated from low-frequency clonotypes matched to each donor's FACS-determined naive share, without sorting.

The sample taken for sequencing was blood. This receptor was identified in a boy under 10 years old in good health. This receptor chain uses TRBV28 and TRBJ1-6; a tentative D call is TRBD1 (5 bases match). The nucleotide sequence is given as TGTGCCAGCAACATACAGGCCCGCGGGGTGACCCTCCACTTT. Its translation reads: CASNIQARGVTLHF. This CDR3, with the reference TRBV28 and TRBJ1-6 proteins standing in past its ends, gives the full variable domain DVKVTQSSRYLVKRTGEKVFLECVQDMDHENMFWYRQDPGLGLRLIYFSYDVKMKEKGDIPEGYSVSREKKERFSLILESASTNQTSMYLCASNIQARGVTLHFGNGTRLTVT.